This T cell receptor (beta chain) was identified during a study of naive and memory T cell subsets. Study-wide findings and caveats: Over 85% of naive TCR sequences appeared only once after error correction, unlike memory subsets. In CD4 and CD8 cells, diversity dropped from naive through EMRA.

Two oligonucleotides, mixed equimolar, formed the beta constant-region primer covering TRBC1 and TRBC2. Ligation attached a single-stranded oligonucleotide with a 12-nucleotide UMI and the SP2 primer to the cDNA 3' end. TCRdb itself ran the UMI-ligation and nested PCR reads through MiXCR, one entry per CDR3 protein. The sample lists 120,000 to 150,000 distinct CDR3 sequences; over 15% were seen once. Cells stained for CD3, CD4, CD8, CD45RA, CD27 and viability were sorted into four CD45RA/CD27 subsets. Concerning this clonotype: Its antigen is as yet unknown.

Germline V CDR1 and CDR2: MGHRA, YSYEKL. V was shortened by 1 base and J by 3 bases, with 13 bases between the two germline ends. There are 17 residues in the CDR3. The sequencing input was naive CD4+ T cells from blood. The chain links TRBV4-1 to TRBJ1-6; a weak D match, TRBD1 (6 bases). The TCR originated in a human donor in good health. The CDR3 bases are TGCGCCAGCAGCCAAGGGGGGGCAGTCCTCTATAATTCACCCCTCCACTTT. It is translated as CASSQGGAVLYNSPLHF.